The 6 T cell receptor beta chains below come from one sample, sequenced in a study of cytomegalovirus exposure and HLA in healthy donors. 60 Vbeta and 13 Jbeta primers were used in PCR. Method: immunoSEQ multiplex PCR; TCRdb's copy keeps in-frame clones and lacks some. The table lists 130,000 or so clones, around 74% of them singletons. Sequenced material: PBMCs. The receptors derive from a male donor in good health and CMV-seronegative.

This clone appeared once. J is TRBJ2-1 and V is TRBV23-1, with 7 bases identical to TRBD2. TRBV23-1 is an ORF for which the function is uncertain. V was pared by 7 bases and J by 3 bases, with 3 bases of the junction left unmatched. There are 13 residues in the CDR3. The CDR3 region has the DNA TGCGCCAGCACCCGGGAGGACTACAATGAGCAGTTCTTC. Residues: CASTREDYNEQFF.

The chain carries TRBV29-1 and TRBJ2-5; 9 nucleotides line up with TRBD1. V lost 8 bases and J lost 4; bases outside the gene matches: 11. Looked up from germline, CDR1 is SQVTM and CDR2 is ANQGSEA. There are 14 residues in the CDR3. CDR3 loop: CSFRDRDGGETQYF. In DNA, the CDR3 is TGCAGCTTCCGGGACAGGGATGGGGGAGAGACCCAGTACTTC.

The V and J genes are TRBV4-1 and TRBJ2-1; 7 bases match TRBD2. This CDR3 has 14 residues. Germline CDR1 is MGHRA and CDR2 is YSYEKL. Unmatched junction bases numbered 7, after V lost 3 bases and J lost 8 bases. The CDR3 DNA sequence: TGCGCCAGCAGCCAGCTCCGCGGGGGACATGAGCAGTTCTTC. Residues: CASSQLRGGHEQFF.

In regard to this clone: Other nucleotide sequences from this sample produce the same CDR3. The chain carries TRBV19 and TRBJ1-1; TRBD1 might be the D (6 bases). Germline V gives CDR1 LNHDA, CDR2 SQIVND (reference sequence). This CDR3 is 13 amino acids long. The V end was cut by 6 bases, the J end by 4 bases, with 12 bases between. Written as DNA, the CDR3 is TGTGCCAGTAGCCACCCGGACAGCACTGAAGCTTTCTTT. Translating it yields CASSHPDSTEAFF.

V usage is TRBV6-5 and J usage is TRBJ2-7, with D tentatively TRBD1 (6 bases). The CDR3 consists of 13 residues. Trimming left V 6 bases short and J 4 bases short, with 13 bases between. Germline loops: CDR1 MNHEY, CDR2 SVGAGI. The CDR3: CASSFDRTYEQYF. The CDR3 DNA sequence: TGTGCCAGCAGCTTCGACAGGACTTACGAGCAGTACTTC.

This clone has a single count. This chain's CDR3 is CASRNTGGGNTIYF. The CDR3 DNA reads TGTGCCAGCAGAAACACAGGGGGAGGAAACACCATATATTTT. This rearrangement joins TRBV6-5 to TRBJ1-3, with TRBD1 matching over 8 bases. After removal of 6 bases from V and 4 bases from J, the junction contained 5 bases not matched to a gene. CDR1 and CDR2 (germline): MNHEY, SVGAGI. The CDR3 has 14 residues.